This note documents a single TCR beta chain sequence. Its specificity is not known. This sample is drawn from a study of CD8 T cells in Susac syndrome. Whole-study findings and limits: Within total CD8+ repertoires, 15 to 20 Susac-specific public clones were found, and within CD8+ TEMRA repertoires, 4 or 5.

Reverse transcription used about 0.45 to 1 ug RNA and random hexamers. One entry per CDR3 protein results from TCRdb running MiXCR on the immunoSEQ multiplex PCR reads. This table holds 65,000 to 95,000 distinct CDR3 sequences, 90% to 95% found once. TCR beta was sequenced from blood CD8+ and CD4+ T cells. FACS was used to enrich TEMRA cells, whereas the CD8+ and CD4+ T cells were obtained by negative isolation. The CDR3 spans 14 residues. CDR1 is SNHLY and CDR2 is FYNNEI in the germline V gene. Trimming took 1 base from V and 3 from J, leaving 10 bases between them. This sequence was found in a human donor with Susac syndrome. The sample comprised CD8+ T cells from PBMCs. This sequence joins TRBV2 and TRBJ2-7; the D gene is possibly TRBD2 (6 bases). The CDR3 nucleotides read TGTGCCAGCAGTGAAGGCGGGGAAAACTACGAGCAGTACTTC. Its translation is CASSEGGENYEQYF.